A single sample gave rise to the 15 T cell receptor beta chains below, sequenced in a study of cytomegalovirus exposure and HLA in healthy donors. PCR employed 60 Vbeta and 13 Jbeta primers. Some clones are missing from TCRdb's copy, which holds only in-frame ones; the method was immunoSEQ multiplex PCR. The sample includes roughly 200,000 clones, around a tenth seen only once; the top ten take approximately 1.4%. Sample: PBMCs. The receptors shown here come from a woman aged 30 to 39 in good health and CMV-seropositive.

This clone was seen a few times. CDR3 bases: TGTGCCAGCAGTGAAAACGGGAGGAGGGAGCAGTACTTC. It specifies CASSENGRREQYF. This chain joins TRBV6-1 and TRBJ2-7, with 7 bases identical to TRBD2. The ends lost 2 bases at V and 7 bases at J; junction bases unmatched: 5. In germline, CDR1 is MNHNS, CDR2 SASEGT. This CDR3 has 13 residues.

This clone appeared a few times. The chain has TRBV6-6 and TRBJ1-1; D perhaps matches TRBD1 (6 bases). The CDR3 has 14 amino acids. The germline CDR1 and CDR2 sequences are MNHNY and SVGAGI (reference sequence). V was clipped by 10 bases and J by 5 bases, with 20 bases between them. CDR3 bases: TGTGCCATCCGAACGCTCAGGGGAAGGACTGAAGCTTTCTTT. Amino acid sequence: CAIRTLRGRTEAFF.

This clone was seen only a few times. This chain links TRBV5-1 with TRBJ2-1, with D perhaps matching TRBD2 (5 bases). The CDR3 is 15 residues long. Looked up from germline, CDR1 is SGHRS and CDR2 is YFSETQ. V lost 4 bases, J lost 5 bases, and 16 bases lay in between. The DNA of the CDR3 is TGCGCCAGCAGCGACCCGGGAAGAGGAAACAATGAGCAGTTCTTC. Its translation is CASSDPGRGNNEQFF. The full variable domain, completed using reference TRBV5-1 and TRBJ2-1, is KAGVTQTPRYLIKTRGQQVTLSCSPISGHRSVSWYQQTPGQGLQFLFEYFSETQRNKGNFPGRFSGRQFSNSRSEMNVSTLELGDSALYLCASSDPGRGNNEQFFGPGTRLTVL.

The CDR3 coding sequence is TGCGCCAGCAGCCGGGGACGACAGGGGCGAAGGGATGAAGGAGCTTTCTTT. This gives the protein CASSRGRQGRRDEGAFF. This chain joins TRBV4-1 and TRBJ1-1; 8 bases fit TRBD1. CDR1 MGHRA and CDR2 YSYEKL come from the germline V gene. The CDR3 is 17 residues long. Trimming removed 4 bases from V and 10 bases from J; junction bases left unmatched: 20.

This chain uses TRBV6-1 with TRBJ2-7; 7 nucleotides agree with TRBD1. There are 15 residues in the CDR3. Germline assignment: CDR1 MNHNS and CDR2 SASEGT. Trimming removed 6 bases from V and 2 bases from J; junction bases left unmatched: 10. As DNA, the CDR3 is TGTGCCAGCAGGGATTACCGGGACAGAACCTACGAGCAGTACTTC. Protein sequence: CASRDYRDRTYEQYF.

This clone was found a few times. CDR3: CASSQGFPGNTIYF. The CDR3 bases are TGTGCCAGCAGCCAGGGGTTCCCTGGAAACACCATATATTTT. This chain joins TRBV6-6 and TRBJ1-3, with D perhaps TRBD1 (6 bases). The CDR3 consists of 14 residues. Germline V gene lookup returns CDR1 MNHNY and CDR2 SVGAGI (reference sequence). Trimming stripped 6 bases from V and 2 bases from J, with 11 bases between.

This clone was seen a few times. V and J are TRBV29-1 and TRBJ2-5; 10 bases fit TRBD1. J lost 5 bases, V lost 3 bases, and 21 bases had no gene match. This CDR3 contains 19 residues. In germline, CDR1 is SQVTM, CDR2 ANQGSEA. The CDR3 DNA reads TGCAGCGTTGAGCCGGGACAGGGGCATAGACGGGACCAGGGGGAGACCCAGTACTTC. Its translation is CSVEPGQGHRRDQGETQYF.

J is TRBJ2-7 and V is TRBV9; 8 bases agree with TRBD1. V gave up 3 bases and J gave up 1 base; unmatched junction bases: 3. Germline lookup yields CDR1 SGDLS and CDR2 YYNGEE. The CDR3 has 14 residues. The CDR3 bases are TGTGCCAGCAGCGCCAGGGGGCGTTCCTACGAGCAGTACTTC. The encoded protein is CASSARGRSYEQYF.

This clone came up a few times. The chain combines TRBV18 with TRBJ2-7; TRBD2 aligns across 7 bases. After removal of 3 bases from V and 0 bases from J, the junction contained 11 bases not matched to a gene. Germline CDR1 is KGHSH and CDR2 is LQKENI. The CDR3 runs to 17 residues. The CDR3: CASSPIPSERGSYEQYF. For the CDR3, the DNA is TGTGCCAGCTCACCTATCCCTTCCGAGCGGGGCTCCTACGAGCAGTACTTC.

The chain combines TRBV5-6 with TRBJ2-7; TRBD1 aligns across 7 bases. Trimming removed 1 base from V and 1 base from J; junction bases left unmatched: 5. CDR1 and CDR2 from the germline V gene are SGHDT and YYEEEE. The CDR3 totals 15 residues. The DNA for the CDR3 is TGTGCCAGCAGCTTGTGGCAGGGGGTGTCCTACGAGCAGTACTTC. Translation: CASSLWQGVSYEQYF.

This clone was seen a few times. V gene TRBV6-5 combines with J gene TRBJ2-4; TRBD1 matches 7 bases. Germline-derived CDR1 and CDR2 are MNHEY and SVGAGI. V trimming: 0 bases; J trimming: 10 bases; junction bases outside the gene matches: 6. This CDR3 spans 14 amino acids. CDR3 region: CASSYSRGQPIQYF. The CDR3 region has the DNA TGTGCCAGCAGTTACTCGAGGGGACAGCCGATTCAGTACTTC.

In this sample, this clone turned up a few times. The gene calls are TRBV9 and TRBJ2-7; 7 bases align to TRBD1. The germline gives CDR1 SGDLS, CDR2 YYNGEE. The CDR3 totals 15 residues. The trim removed 4 bases at V and 5 bases at J, leaving 12 bases unmatched. As DNA, the CDR3 is TGTGCCAGCAGCTTTCACGAACAGGGGATCCACGAGCAGTACTTC. This sequence encodes CASSFHEQGIHEQYF.

This clone has a handful of counts. CDR3 bases: TGTGCTAGTGGTCCGGACAGGGCGGCCTACAATGAGCAGTTCTTC. Encoded protein: CASGPDRAAYNEQFF. The chain joins TRBV12-5 to TRBJ2-1, with TRBD1 matching over 8 bases. Germline trimming cut 5 bases from V and 2 bases from J; bases unmatched to any gene: 5. The CDR3 has 15 amino acids. The germline V gene has CDR1 LGHNT and CDR2 FRNRAP.

A few counts support this clone. The chain employs TRBV4-1 and TRBJ1-1; TRBD1 agrees at 7 bases. Germline V CDR1 and CDR2: MGHRA, YSYEKL. The CDR3 loop spans 13 amino acids. J was trimmed by 7 bases and V by 4 bases; bases with no gene match: 6. The CDR3 sequence: CASSRDRVGEAFF. The CDR3 DNA reads TGCGCCAGCAGCCGAGACAGGGTGGGTGAAGCTTTCTTT.

The chain has TRBV11-2 and TRBJ2-3, with unresolved D. Germline values: CDR1 SGHAT, CDR2 FQNNGV. V was clipped by 5 bases and J by 2 bases, with 5 bases between them. The CDR3 length is 12 residues. The CDR3 spells CASSILTDTQYF. The CDR3 DNA reads TGTGCCAGCAGCATCCTCACAGATACGCAGTATTTT.